The clone carrying this TCR beta chain showed up just a few times. TCRdb called the 5' RACE reads again in MiXCR, with one record for every CDR3 protein. This repertoire shows approximately 350,000 distinct CDR3 sequences, 9% to 15% found once; its top ten account for 7.2%. Donors were all healthy Caucasians. These data originate in a study of identical twins. Germline CDR1 and CDR2: LGHDT and YNNKEL (reference sequence). The CDR3 covers 15 residues. The V end lost 0 bases, the J end lost 2 bases, and 11 bases lay between the germline ends. These data were also filed under a second study, of yellow fever vaccine responses in identical twins. As reported in that work: It has been reported that, in twins, the vaccine T cell response seemed partly convergent and partly personalized.

The chain has TRBV3-1 and TRBJ2-7; D unclear. Sequenced material: CD8+ T cells sorted from blood. This receptor was taken from a young woman in good health. This CDR3 is CASSQDLPPTYEQYF. CDR3 DNA sequence: TGTGCCAGCAGCCAAGATCTGCCACCTACCTACGAGCAGTACTTC.